The 24 T cell receptor beta chains below come from one sample, sequenced in a study of shared clonotypes between healthy human individuals. The protocol was immunoSEQ multiplex PCR, while the TCRdb copy is restricted to in-frame clones and leaves out a portion. Among 1,400,000 or so clones listed, approximately 98.5% were seen once. The sample taken for sequencing was naive CD4+ T cells sorted from blood. Subset indicated: CD45RA+ positively selected. These receptors all stem from a man between 25 and 39 years old in good health.

This sequence joins TRBV6-5 and TRBJ1-1; no clear D. Trimming cost V 5 bases and J 10 bases, with 20 bases left between them. CDR1 is MNHEY, CDR2 SVGAGI, per germline. There are 14 residues in the CDR3. The CDR3 sequence: CASSLKPDPTAAFF. In nucleotides, the CDR3 is TGTGCCAGCAGTCTCAAACCGGACCCTACAGCAGCTTTCTTT.

V gene TRBV19 combines with J gene TRBJ1-2; TRBD1 matches 7 bases. This CDR3 is 16 amino acids long. V shed 2 bases, J shed 5 bases, and the junction held 11 bases outside the gene matches. The V gene's germline CDR1 is LNHDA and CDR2 SQIVND (reference sequence). CDR3 region: CASSISGQVLRYGYTF. In DNA form, the CDR3 reads TGTGCCAGTAGTATATCCGGACAGGTCCTACGATATGGCTACACCTTC.

This clone was observed once. The genes are TRBV4-1 and TRBJ2-7; TRBD2 aligns across 12 bases. V shed 0 bases, J shed 5 bases, and the junction held 5 bases outside the gene matches. The germline CDR1 and CDR2 sequences are MGHRA and YSYEKL. This CDR3 comprises 16 residues. The CDR3 spells CASSQEILAGGNEQYF. CDR3 DNA sequence: TGCGCCAGCAGCCAAGAGATTCTAGCGGGAGGGAACGAGCAGTACTTC.

V is TRBV5-1 and J is TRBJ1-2, with unresolved D. Germline V gene lookup returns CDR1 SGHRS and CDR2 YFSETQ. There are 16 residues in the CDR3. Trimming took 0 bases from V and 7 from J, leaving 19 bases between them. CDR3 in amino acids: CASSLAWGARSGGYTF. DNA of the CDR3: TGCGCCAGCAGCTTGGCGTGGGGTGCCAGGTCGGGTGGCTACACCTTC. Combining the CDR3 with reference TRBV5-1 and TRBJ1-2 gives the whole variable domain KAGVTQTPRYLIKTRGQQVTLSCSPISGHRSVSWYQQTPGQGLQFLFEYFSETQRNKGNFPGRFSGRQFSNSRSEMNVSTLELGDSALYLCASSLAWGARSGGYTFGSGTRLTVV.

The chain combines TRBV4-1 with TRBJ1-1; D unresolved. Per the germline V gene, CDR1 is MGHRA and CDR2 is YSYEKL. V lost 2 bases and J 2 bases, leaving 12 bases between the germline ends. This CDR3 contains 15 residues. The chain's CDR3 is CASSQIGVPNTEAFF. The CDR3 region has the DNA TGCGCCAGCAGCCAAATTGGGGTTCCCAACACTGAAGCTTTCTTT.

The chain joins TRBV9 to TRBJ2-1; 7 bases match TRBD2. The CDR3 covers 15 residues. The germline V gene encodes CDR1 SGDLS and CDR2 YYNGEE. V shed 0 bases and J 6 bases; nucleotides not matched to a gene: 6. CDR3 amino acids: CASSVAWAGVNEQFF. CDR3 nucleotides: TGTGCCAGCAGCGTAGCCTGGGCGGGAGTCAATGAGCAGTTCTTC.

This chain links TRBV5-1 with TRBJ2-1, with D uncertain. Deletions cut 4 bases from V and 9 bases from J, with 14 bases between. Germline V CDR1 and CDR2: SGHRS, YFSETQ. The length of the CDR3 is 13 residues. The DNA of the CDR3 is TGCGCCAGCAGCGCCCATGAATCCGGTGAGCAGTTCTTC. Translation gives CASSAHESGEQFF.

The chain carries TRBV19 and TRBJ1-5; 8 bases match TRBD1. From germline, CDR1 is LNHDA and CDR2 SQIVND (reference sequence). The CDR3 is made up of 15 amino acids. The J segment lost 6 bases and the V segment lost 1 base, leaving 5 bases of the junction unmatched. The CDR3 reads CASSIGTGRAQPQHF. The CDR3, as DNA: TGTGCCAGTAGTATAGGGACAGGGAGGGCTCAGCCCCAGCATTTT.

About this clone: Distinct nucleotide sequences in the sample also encode this CDR3. This chain connects TRBV9 to TRBJ1-5; no clear D. The CDR3 totals 14 residues. The germline V gene encodes CDR1 SGDLS and CDR2 YYNGEE. The V gene lost 0 bases and the J gene lost 0 bases, with 4 bases spanning the gap. CDR3 in DNA: TGTGCCAGCAGCGTAGGGGATAGCAATCAGCCCCAGCATTTT. Translated: CASSVGDSNQPQHF. Full variable domain (outside the CDR3, taken from reference TRBV9 and TRBJ1-5): DSGVTQTPKHLITATGQRVTLRCSPRSGDLSVYWYQQSLDQGLQFLIQYYNGEERAKGNILERFSAQQFPDLHSELNLSSLELGDSALYFCASSVGDSNQPQHFGDGTRLSIL.

The chain links TRBV6-1 to TRBJ2-7, with 9 bases matching TRBD1. The CDR3 consists of 14 residues. J was trimmed by 4 bases and V by 4 bases; bases with no gene match: 5. In germline, CDR1 is MNHNS, CDR2 SASEGT. CDR3 region: CASSVRDRAYEQYF. CDR3 sequence (DNA): TGTGCCAGCAGTGTCCGGGACAGGGCATACGAGCAGTACTTC.

The chain combines TRBV7-9 with TRBJ2-7, with TRBD2 matching over 11 bases. CDR1 and CDR2 from the germline V gene are SEHNR and FQNEAQ (reference sequence). The V and J ends lost 5 bases and 6 bases, in that order; junction bases with no gene match: 6. The CDR3 has 14 residues. DNA of the CDR3: TGTGCCAGCAGCCCGAGCCTAGCGGGAGGCGAGCAGTACTTC. Amino acid sequence: CASSPSLAGGEQYF.

This rearrangement joins TRBV25-1 to TRBJ2-3; no clear D gene. The CDR3 contains 14 residues. Deletions cut 4 bases from V and 4 bases from J, with 12 bases between. Germline CDR1 and CDR2: MGHDK and SYGVNS. Here the CDR3 DNA reads TGTGCCAGCAGTGTCCCAGGTTATGCAGATACGCAGTATTTT. Residues: CASSVPGYADTQYF. The full variable domain, its missing parts supplied by reference TRBV25-1 and TRBJ2-3, is EADIYQTPRYLVIGTGKKITLECSQTMGHDKMYWYQQDPGMELHLIHYSYGVNSTEKGDLSSESTVSRIRTEHFPLTLESARPSHTSQYLCASSVPGYADTQYFGPGTRLTVL.

The V and J genes are TRBV4-3 and TRBJ2-2; TRBD1 matches 7 bases. The CDR3 runs 17 residues. The trim removed 3 bases at V and 2 bases at J, leaving 9 bases unmatched. CDR1 is LGHNA, CDR2 YSLEER, per germline. The CDR3, as DNA: TGCGCCAGCAGCCAGGAAACCGGGACAGCCAACACCGGGGAGCTGTTTTTT. Its protein product is CASSQETGTANTGELFF.

The V and J genes are TRBV20-1 and TRBJ2-5; unclear D gene. The CDR3 covers 10 residues. The germline V gene has CDR1 DFQATT and CDR2 SNEGSKA (reference sequence). V lost 3 bases, J lost 7 bases, and 6 bases lay in between. CDR3 residues: CSASLRTQYF. The CDR3 nucleotides read TGCAGTGCTAGTCTACGGACCCAGTACTTC.

The chain links TRBV11-3 to TRBJ2-7; D tentatively fits TRBD1 or TRBD2 (5 bases each). Trimming removed 0 bases from V and 2 bases from J, with 26 bases in between. There are 20 residues in the CDR3. Germline V gene lookup returns CDR1 SGHNT and CDR2 YENEEA. CDR3 sequence reads: CASSLDSGKGRDAITYEQYF. The DNA of the CDR3 is TGTGCCAGCAGCTTAGATTCGGGAAAGGGGAGAGACGCCATAACCTACGAGCAGTACTTC.

The CDR3 DNA reads TGTGCCACCAGCAGATCCCGCCCAGATGGCTACACCTTC. Translated: CATSRSRPDGYTF. V is TRBV15 and J is TRBJ1-2; D is unclear. V was cut by 2 bases and J by 6 bases, with 10 bases left in between. The CDR3 totals 13 residues. Per germline, CDR1 LNHNV and CDR2 YYDKDF (reference sequence).

Written as DNA, the CDR3 is TGTGCCAGCAGCTTAGAACTAGCGAGGGGCACTGAAGCTTTCTTT. This translates into CASSLELARGTEAFF. The chain employs TRBV7-3 and TRBJ1-1, with D possibly being TRBD1 (5 bases). Germline values: CDR1 SGHTA, CDR2 FQGTGA. This CDR3 spans 15 amino acids. Deletions cut 2 bases from V and 4 bases from J, with 14 bases between.

The chain employs TRBV2 and TRBJ2-3; TRBD1 matches at 12 bases. The CDR3 has 16 residues. The germline CDR1 and CDR2 sequences are SNHLY and FYNNEI. Losses at the gene ends were 6 bases for V and 3 bases for J; bases not matched to a gene: 7. As DNA, the CDR3 is TGTGCCAGCAGATCCCGGGACAGGGGGCAGACAGATACGCAGTATTTT. As protein: CASRSRDRGQTDTQYF.

CDR3 bases: TGCAGGGCCGGGGTCCCCTACGAGCAGTACTTC. Translated, it gives CRAGVPYEQYF. V gene TRBV20-1 combines with J gene TRBJ2-7; D might be TRBD2 (5 bases). CDR1 is DFQATT, CDR2 SNEGSKA, per germline (reference sequence). CDR3 length: 11 amino acids.

This chain connects TRBV10-1 to TRBJ2-7, with 7 bases identical to TRBD1. With V trimmed by 5 bases and J by 6 bases, 4 bases remained unmatched. The CDR3 is 12 residues long. Germline CDR1 reads WNHNN; CDR2 reads SYGVQD (reference sequence). The CDR3 here is CASSLQGSEQYF. The CDR3 nucleotides are TGCGCCAGCAGTCTACAGGGGAGCGAGCAGTACTTC.

The J gene is TRBJ2-3, the V gene TRBV28; 9 nucleotides match TRBD1. CDR1 and CDR2 from the germline V gene are MDHEN and SYDVKM. The CDR3 has 14 amino acids. V was pared by 2 bases and J by 5 bases, with 2 bases of the junction left unmatched. The CDR3 coding sequence is TGTGCCAGCAGTTTAACGGGACAGGGAGATACGCAGTATTTT. It encodes CASSLTGQGDTQYF.

The chain has TRBV6-1 and TRBJ1-4; D gene ambiguous. The V end was cut by 8 bases, the J end by 6 bases, with 13 bases between. Germline V gene data show CDR1 as MNHNS and CDR2 as SASEGT. The length of the CDR3 is 13 residues. Here the CDR3 reads CASWVGRYEKLFF. DNA for the CDR3: TGTGCCAGCTGGGTGGGAAGGTATGAAAAACTGTTTTTT.

This sequence joins TRBV4-3 and TRBJ2-7; D is tentatively TRBD1 or TRBD2 (6 bases each). The V end lost 0 bases, the J end lost 12 bases, and 15 bases lay between the germline ends. Germline CDR1 LGHNA, CDR2 YSLEER. The CDR3 length is 13 residues. CDR3 loop: CASSQDGGGRRYF. CDR3 DNA: TGCGCCAGCAGCCAAGATGGAGGGGGGAGGAGGTACTTC.

Written as DNA, the CDR3 is TGTGCCAGCTCACTCTCCAGGGTAGCTAGCGGGACCGGTACTATAGCCAAAAACATTCAGTACTTC. It specifies CASSLSRVASGTGTIAKNIQYF. The V and J genes are TRBV18 and TRBJ2-4; 9 nucleotides align to TRBD2. Germline CDR1 KGHSH, CDR2 LQKENI. Trimming took 4 bases from V and 0 from J; bases not matched to a gene: 22. This CDR3 contains 22 residues.